The next 21 T cell receptor beta chains were all read from a single sample in a study of T-cell memory formation after mild COVID-19. Each CDR3 protein is one row after TCRdb ran MiXCR on the 5' RACE reads. The sample carries some 410,000 distinct CDR3 sequences, around 22% recorded once. Sequencing input: PBMCs or a T cell subset sorted from them (not recorded which). These TCRs come from an adult woman who had mild COVID-19 (a few samples of this study predate the infection). Cell type and time point are not known.

V gene TRBV9 combines with J gene TRBJ1-4; 10 bases line up with TRBD1. Trimming took 3 bases from V and 1 from J; bases not matched to a gene: 3. Germline V gene sequence: CDR1 SGDLS, CDR2 YYNGEE. This CDR3 has 16 amino acids. The CDR3 region is CASSAGQGLTNEKLFF. CDR3 nucleotide sequence: TGTGCCAGCAGCGCGGGACAGGGGCTAACTAATGAAAAACTGTTTTTT.

This clonotype was found many times. This chain uses TRBV7-3 with TRBJ2-3; 8 bases line up with TRBD2. With V trimmed by 1 base and J by 0 bases, 12 bases remained unmatched. Germline lookup yields CDR1 SGHTA and CDR2 FQGTGA. This CDR3 region has 19 residues. CDR3 bases: TGTGCCAGCAGCTTAAACCCCGTGGGTAGCGGGACTAGCACAGATACGCAGTATTTT. Its translation is CASSLNPVGSGTSTDTQYF.

The chain couples TRBV7-9 to TRBJ2-5; 9 bases agree with TRBD1. Germline CDR1 and CDR2: SEHNR and FQNEAQ (reference sequence). J was trimmed by 1 base and V by 5 bases; bases with no gene match: 14. The CDR3 totals 18 residues. This CDR3 is CASSPGQGGSGIQETQYF. The CDR3, as DNA: TGTGCCAGCAGCCCGGGACAGGGTGGTAGCGGAATCCAAGAGACCCAGTACTTC.

J is TRBJ2-1 and V is TRBV9; 7 nucleotides align to TRBD2. The CDR3 totals 16 residues. Germline V gives CDR1 SGDLS, CDR2 YYNGEE. V lost 3 bases, J lost 0 bases, and 6 bases stayed unmatched. The CDR3 sequence: CASSARLAVSYNEQFF. CDR3 sequence (DNA): TGTGCCAGCAGCGCCCGACTAGCCGTCTCCTACAATGAGCAGTTCTTC.

This clonotype was observed a handful of times. The rearrangement uses TRBV5-6 and TRBJ2-7; D is perhaps TRBD1 or TRBD2 (5 bases each). CDR1 is SGHDT and CDR2 is YYEEEE in the germline V gene. V dropped 3 bases and J dropped 6 bases, with 16 bases sitting between them. The CDR3 has 14 residues. The CDR3 loop is CASSYGAIGLEQYF. In DNA form, the CDR3 reads TGTGCCAGCAGCTACGGGGCCATCGGTCTCGAGCAGTACTTC.

The gene calls are TRBV7-2 and TRBJ1-2; 8 bases are a match to TRBD1. Germline values: CDR1 SGHTA, CDR2 FQGNSA. The CDR3 sequence is 13 residues long. V lost 5 bases, J lost 8 bases, and 7 bases stayed unmatched. CDR3 in amino acids: CASSHGQGEGYTF. CDR3 nucleotide sequence: TGTGCCAGCAGCCACGGACAGGGCGAGGGCTACACCTTC. The full variable domain, with the rest looked up from reference TRBV7-2 and TRBJ1-2, is GAGVSQSPSNKVTEKGKDVELRCDPISGHTALYWYRQSLGQGLEFLIYFQGNSAPDKSGLPSDRFSAERTGGSVSTLTIQRTQQEDSAVYLCASSHGQGEGYTFGSGTRLTVV.

The table lists this clonotype with a few counts. This sequence joins TRBV29-1 and TRBJ2-3, with 12 bases fitting TRBD2. Germline trimming cut 2 bases from V and 1 base from J; bases unmatched to any gene: 7. Germline CDR1 is SQVTM and CDR2 is ANQGSEA. The CDR3 length is 17 residues. This CDR3 reads CSVEWATSGSGTDTQYF. DNA of the CDR3: TGCAGCGTTGAATGGGCGACTAGCGGGAGTGGCACAGATACGCAGTATTTT.

The rearrangement links TRBV5-1 to TRBJ2-1; D call uncertain. Germline lookup yields CDR1 SGHRS and CDR2 YFSETQ. The CDR3 totals 13 residues. Trimming removed 1 base from V and 5 bases from J, with 7 bases in between. The CDR3 bases are TGCGCCAGCAGCTTGTGGCCTAACAATGAGCAGTTCTTC. It yields the protein CASSLWPNNEQFF.

This clonotype was seen a few times. The chain couples TRBV6-2 or TRBV6-3 to TRBJ2-3; 7 bases map to TRBD1. This CDR3 contains 15 residues. From germline, CDR1 is MNHEY and CDR2 SVGEGT. With 3 bases clipped from V and 0 bases from J, the junction kept 3 bases outside the gene matches. The CDR3 loop reads CASSYGQASTDTQYF. The CDR3 coding sequence is TGTGCCAGCAGTTATGGACAGGCAAGCACAGATACGCAGTATTTT.

The sample holds a few counts of this clonotype. The chain couples TRBV7-9 to TRBJ1-1; D not certain. The V end was cut by 1 base, the J end by 7 bases, with 10 bases between. The CDR3 has 13 amino acids. Germline-derived CDR1 and CDR2 are SEHNR and FQNEAQ (reference sequence). The CDR3 DNA is TGTGCCAGCAGCTTAGATCTAGGAATTGAAGCTTTCTTT. Its translation is CASSLDLGIEAFF. Using reference TRBV7-9 and TRBJ1-1 for the parts outside the CDR3, the full variable domain is DTGVSQNPRHKITKRGQNVTFRCDPISEHNRLYWYRQTLGQGPEFLTYFQNEAQLEKSRLLSDRFSAERPKGSFSTLEIQRTEQGDSAMYLCASSLDLGIEAFFGQGTRLTVV.

The gene calls are TRBV20-1 and TRBJ1-6; D remains ambiguous. The CDR3 runs to 15 residues. The germline gives CDR1 DFQATT, CDR2 SNEGSKA (reference sequence). V lost 4 bases, J lost 2 bases, and 12 bases lay in between. The CDR3 DNA sequence: TGCAGTGCTACCCCCGAGGGCGCCTATAATTCACCCCTCCACTTT. This sequence encodes CSATPEGAYNSPLHF.

This sequence joins TRBV3-1 and TRBJ2-7, with D perhaps matching TRBD2 (5 bases). CDR1 is LGHDT, CDR2 YNNKEL, per germline (reference sequence). Trimming took 1 base from V and 6 from J, leaving 10 bases between them. The CDR3 is 13 amino acids. The CDR3: CASSQVTGVEQYF. CDR3 DNA sequence: TGTGCCAGCAGCCAAGTCACCGGGGTCGAGCAGTACTTC.

This clonotype has more than one count but fewer than ten. The chain joins TRBV5-1 to TRBJ1-5; D may be TRBD1 (5 bases). Looked up from germline, CDR1 is SGHRS and CDR2 is YFSETQ. V gave up 1 base and J gave up 8 bases, with 13 bases separating them. The CDR3 sequence is 14 residues long. This chain's CDR3 is CASSLLGEGEPQHF. The CDR3 region has the DNA TGCGCCAGCAGCTTGTTGGGGGAAGGGGAGCCCCAGCATTTT.

This chain connects TRBV12-3 or TRBV12-4 to TRBJ1-5; D unclear. Trimming removed 7 bases at V and 5 bases at J, with 18 bases between. CDR3 length: 15 amino acids. CDR3 in DNA: TGTGCCAGCAAACCCGGAGGGATGGGAGATCAGCCCCAGCATTTT. Encoded protein: CASKPGGMGDQPQHF.

The chain combines TRBV7-9 with TRBJ1-2; a weak D match, TRBD1 (5 bases). Germline V gene sequence: CDR1 SEHNR, CDR2 FQNEAQ (reference sequence). This CDR3 has 12 residues. V lost 7 bases to trimming and J lost 7 bases, with 13 bases between them. The CDR3 DNA is TGTGCCAGCAACCCCGGGACCTCTGGCTACACCTTC. This encodes CASNPGTSGYTF.

The table lists this clonotype with many counts. V gene TRBV15 combines with J gene TRBJ2-1; D is perhaps TRBD1 (6 bases). V was clipped by 3 bases and J by 8 bases, with 20 bases between them. The length of the CDR3 is 16 residues. The germline gives CDR1 LNHNV, CDR2 YYDKDF (reference sequence). In DNA form, the CDR3 reads TGTGCCACCAGCAGTCTCTTCGGGACACTGAGGGATGAGCAGTTCTTC. This gives the protein CATSSLFGTLRDEQFF.

This clonotype was detected only a few times. The chain recombines TRBV15 with TRBJ2-5; 7 positions agree with TRBD2. The CDR3 is 16 amino acids. Germline CDR1 reads LNHNV; CDR2 reads YYDKDF (reference sequence). The J segment lost 2 bases and the V segment lost 1 base, leaving 7 bases of the junction unmatched. Here the CDR3 reads CATSRGWGAGQETQYF. CDR3 DNA sequence: TGTGCCACCAGCAGAGGGTGGGGAGCGGGACAAGAGACCCAGTACTTC.

V is TRBV6-2 or TRBV6-3 and J is TRBJ2-7, with unresolved D. The CDR3 is made up of 12 amino acids. V gave up 2 bases and J gave up 7 bases, with 9 bases separating them. CDR1 and CDR2 (germline): MNHEY, SVGEGT. DNA of the CDR3: TGTGCCAGCAGTTACGCACCCTGGGAGCAGTACTTC. It translates to CASSYAPWEQYF.

This clonotype occurred a few times. The CDR3 DNA is TGCGCCAGCAGCCAGAGGACAGGGCCCTACTACGAGCAGTACTTC. It yields the protein CASSQRTGPYYEQYF. The chain employs TRBV4-3 and TRBJ2-7, with TRBD1 matching over 8 bases. This CDR3 is 15 amino acids long. The V gene's germline CDR1 is LGHNA and CDR2 YSLEER. After removal of 3 bases from V and 3 bases from J, the junction contained 7 bases not matched to a gene.

This clonotype was counted a few times. The V gene is TRBV29-1, the J gene TRBJ1-1, with a possible D match to TRBD1 (6 bases). CDR3 length: 18 amino acids. V lost 5 bases, J lost 0 bases, and 25 bases lay in between. Germline assignment: CDR1 SQVTM and CDR2 ANQGSEA. For the CDR3, the DNA is TGCAGCGTTATCCTAGGCTGGACAGAGAGAAGGATGAACACTGAAGCTTTCTTT. Residues: CSVILGWTERRMNTEAFF.

The CDR3 reads CASSQTGEGYNEQFF. In nucleotides, the CDR3 is TGCGCCAGCAGTCAGACAGGGGAAGGTTACAATGAGCAGTTCTTC. The chain joins TRBV5-1 to TRBJ2-1; 8 bases line up with TRBD1. CDR1 and CDR2 from the germline V gene are SGHRS and YFSETQ. This CDR3 has 15 amino acids. The V segment lost 5 bases and the J segment 4 bases; nucleotides outside the gene matches: 8.